These 7 T cell receptor beta chains were sequenced from one sample in a study of blood T cell repertoires in COVID-19. The data were produced by immunoSEQ multiplex PCR, yet TCRdb's version contains in-frame clones alone and is incomplete. The table records 100,000 or so clones, roughly 81% of them present only once. Sequenced: peripheral blood. The source is a woman aged 65 to 85 with acute or convalescent COVID-19.

The chain uses TRBV7-9 and TRBJ2-7; 9 bases are shared with TRBD2. From germline, CDR1 is SEHNR and CDR2 FQNEAQ (reference sequence). This CDR3 region has 15 residues. V gave up 5 bases and J gave up 2 bases; unmatched junction bases: 7. This CDR3 reads CASSDGTSPTYEQYF. As DNA, the CDR3 is TGTGCCAGCAGCGATGGGACTAGCCCAACCTACGAGCAGTACTTC.

J is TRBJ1-4 and V is TRBV9; no clear D gene. V was cut by 0 bases and J by 3 bases, with 9 bases left in between. The CDR3 totals 15 residues. The germline V gene encodes CDR1 SGDLS and CDR2 YYNGEE. The CDR3 DNA is TGTGCCAGCAGCGTAGGCGGGCGGGCTAATGAAAAACTGTTTTTT. It codes for CASSVGGRANEKLFF. Using reference TRBV9 and TRBJ1-4 for the parts outside the CDR3, the full variable domain is DSGVTQTPKHLITATGQRVTLRCSPRSGDLSVYWYQQSLDQGLQFLIQYYNGEERAKGNILERFSAQQFPDLHSELNLSSLELGDSALYFCASSVGGRANEKLFFGSGTQLSVL.

V usage is TRBV5-1 and J usage is TRBJ1-2, with D possibly matching TRBD1 (5 bases). Trimming took off 0 bases at V and 2 bases at J, with 5 bases between the two ends. CDR3 size: 13 residues. Germline CDR1 SGHRS, CDR2 YFSETQ. The CDR3 DNA follows: TGCGCCAGCAGCTTGGGACAGAACTATGGCTACACCTTC. It yields the protein CASSLGQNYGYTF. The variable domain in full, completed from reference TRBV5-1 and TRBJ1-2, reads KAGVTQTPRYLIKTRGQQVTLSCSPISGHRSVSWYQQTPGQGLQFLFEYFSETQRNKGNFPGRFSGRQFSNSRSEMNVSTLELGDSALYLCASSLGQNYGYTFGSGTRLTVV.

The rearrangement joins TRBV4-1 to TRBJ1-6, with D possibly matching TRBD1 (5 bases). In germline, CDR1 is MGHRA, CDR2 YSYEKL. V lost 3 bases and J lost 9, with 15 bases in between. The CDR3 totals 15 residues. The CDR3 bases are TGCGCCAGCAGCCATCAAAACTTGGGGGGTTCACCCCTCCACTTT. This gives the protein CASSHQNLGGSPLHF.

The chain employs TRBV25-1 and TRBJ2-5; D may be TRBD1 (6 bases). Trimming cost V 5 bases and J 5 bases, with 12 bases left between them. Germline CDR1 is MGHDK and CDR2 is SYGVNS. The CDR3 consists of 13 residues. In DNA form, the CDR3 reads TGTGCCAGCAGTTCGAACAGGGTCGAGACCCAGTACTTC. Amino acid sequence: CASSSNRVETQYF.

The V gene is TRBV4-3, the J gene TRBJ1-5; D perhaps matches TRBD1 (6 bases). CDR3 length equals 14 residues. Germline CDR1 is LGHNA and CDR2 is YSLEER. The V gene lost 3 bases and the J gene lost 4 bases, with 10 bases spanning the gap. The CDR3 sequence: CASSQDSQNQPQHF. CDR3 coding DNA: TGCGCCAGCAGCCAGGACAGTCAAAATCAGCCCCAGCATTTT.

This clone occurred many times. V and J are TRBV27 and TRBJ1-2, with D hard to call. There are 12 residues in the CDR3. Germline-derived CDR1 and CDR2 are MNHEY and SMNVEV (reference sequence). Trimming took 4 bases from V and 1 from J, leaving 4 bases between them. DNA for the CDR3: TGTGCCAGCAGTTCGAGTAACTATGGCTACACCTTC. Translated: CASSSSNYGYTF.